The rows below give T cell receptor beta chains drawn from one sample of a study of beta chain features in type 1 diabetes. Assay used: immunoSEQ multiplex PCR; TCRdb lists only in-frame clones, some missing. There are roughly 180,000 clones in the sample; around an eighth occur only once, and 0.55% to 0.8% lies in the top ten. Source material: central memory CD4+ T cells from blood. Every receptor here comes from a woman aged 18-35 years in good health. The CDR3 runs from the conserved cysteine through the conserved F or W. Fields, in order: J gene, V gene, D gene, clone size, CDR3 protein, CDR3 DNA. D genes are given only for firm matches. Clone size, where shown, is once, few, many, or a class for clones that have expanded.

j_call: TRBJ1-1
v_call: TRBV7-9
d_call: TRBD1
clone_size: -
cdr3_aa: CASSYRQGGTEAFF
cdr3_nt: TGTGCCAGCAGCTACCGACAGGGTGGCACTGAAGCTTTCTTT

j_call: TRBJ2-3
v_call: TRBV4-1
d_call: TRBD2
clone_size: few
cdr3_aa: CASSHPSGRVTDTQYF
cdr3_nt: TGCGCCAGCAGCCATCCTAGCGGGAGGGTTACAGATACGCAGTATTTT

j_call: TRBJ2-1
v_call: TRBV29-1
d_call: -
clone_size: few
cdr3_aa: CSVLGDPRRNEQFF
cdr3_nt: TGCAGCGTTTTAGGGGATCCCCGGCGGAATGAGCAGTTCTTC

j_call: TRBJ2-1
v_call: TRBV28
d_call: TRBD1
clone_size: -
cdr3_aa: CASSPDRVTYNEQFF
cdr3_nt: TGTGCCAGCAGTCCCGACAGGGTTACCTACAATGAGCAGTTCTTC

j_call: TRBJ1-1
v_call: TRBV30
d_call: -
clone_size: -
cdr3_aa: CAWSVFPTGRGGTEAFF
cdr3_nt: TGTGCCTGGAGTGTATTCCCGACAGGTAGGGGGGGCACTGAAGCTTTCTTT

j_call: TRBJ2-7
v_call: TRBV6-5
d_call: TRBD2
clone_size: many
cdr3_aa: CASSLIAGGREQYF
cdr3_nt: TGTGCCAGCAGTCTCATAGCGGGAGGGCGCGAGCAGTACTTC

j_call: TRBJ2-1
v_call: TRBV4-2
d_call: TRBD2
clone_size: -
cdr3_aa: CASSQDTSGRASPFF
cdr3_nt: TGTGCCAGCAGCCAAGACACTAGCGGGAGGGCCTCCCCGTTCTTC

j_call: TRBJ1-1
v_call: TRBV28
d_call: -
clone_size: few
cdr3_aa: CASTLLRGGKGNTEAFF
cdr3_nt: TGTGCCAGCACCCTGTTGCGAGGAGGGAAGGGGAACACTGAAGCTTTCTTT

j_call: TRBJ2-3
v_call: TRBV29-1
d_call: -
clone_size: -
cdr3_aa: CSVTGGGTDTQYF
cdr3_nt: TGCAGCGTAACAGGGGGGGGCACAGATACGCAGTATTTT

j_call: TRBJ1-1
v_call: TRBV4-2
d_call: -
clone_size: few
cdr3_aa: CASSQTENTEAFF
cdr3_nt: TGTGCCAGCAGCCAGACAGAGAACACTGAAGCTTTCTTT

j_call: TRBJ2-1
v_call: TRBV5-1
d_call: TRBD1
clone_size: -
cdr3_aa: CASSVQGPHNEQFF
cdr3_nt: TGCGCCAGCAGCGTACAGGGGCCCCACAATGAGCAGTTCTTC

j_call: TRBJ2-3
v_call: TRBV4-1
d_call: -
clone_size: -
cdr3_aa: CASSQARQAKTDTQYF
cdr3_nt: TGCGCCAGCAGCCAGGCCAGACAGGCTAAAACAGATACGCAGTATTTT

j_call: TRBJ1-1
v_call: TRBV7-9
d_call: -
clone_size: -
cdr3_aa: CASSSALGQNTEAFF
cdr3_nt: TGTGCCAGCAGCTCCGCCCTGGGACAGAACACTGAAGCTTTCTTT

j_call: TRBJ2-7
v_call: TRBV6-4
d_call: -
clone_size: -
cdr3_aa: CASSDWGDF
cdr3_nt: TGTGCCAGCAGTGACTGGGGGGACTTC

j_call: TRBJ1-5
v_call: TRBV28
d_call: -
clone_size: -
cdr3_aa: CASSRNQPQHF
cdr3_nt: TGTGCCAGCAGTCGTAATCAGCCCCAGCATTTT

j_call: TRBJ2-5
v_call: TRBV7-3
d_call: -
clone_size: -
cdr3_aa: CASSLFQQETQYF
cdr3_nt: TGTGCCAGCAGCTTATTCCAGCAAGAGACCCAGTACTTC

j_call: TRBJ1-1
v_call: TRBV5-1
d_call: TRBD1
clone_size: few
cdr3_aa: CASSLVKGALYTEAFF
cdr3_nt: TGCGCCAGCAGCTTGGTGAAGGGGGCGCTCTACACTGAAGCTTTCTTT

j_call: TRBJ1-1
v_call: TRBV7-2
d_call: -
clone_size: few
cdr3_aa: CASSLAGLMNTEAFF
cdr3_nt: TGTGCCAGCAGCTTGGCAGGGCTCATGAACACTGAAGCTTTCTTT

j_call: TRBJ2-5
v_call: TRBV10-3
d_call: TRBD1
clone_size: -
cdr3_aa: CAISPGTGEETQYF
cdr3_nt: TGTGCCATCAGTCCCGGGACAGGGGAAGAGACCCAGTACTTC

j_call: TRBJ1-1
v_call: TRBV28
d_call: -
clone_size: -
cdr3_aa: CASRETENTEAFF
cdr3_nt: TGTGCCAGCAGGGAGACAGAGAACACTGAAGCTTTCTTT

j_call: TRBJ2-5
v_call: TRBV7-8
d_call: -
clone_size: once
cdr3_aa: CASSLGHGGAETQYF
cdr3_nt: TGTGCCAGCAGCTTAGGGCACGGTGGGGCGGAGACCCAGTACTTC

j_call: TRBJ2-5
v_call: TRBV19
d_call: TRBD2
clone_size: -
cdr3_aa: CASSRTSGTRETQYF
cdr3_nt: TGTGCCAGTAGCAGGACTAGCGGGACACGGGAGACCCAGTACTTC

j_call: TRBJ2-7
v_call: TRBV28
d_call: -
clone_size: -
cdr3_aa: CASSLPLSSYEQYF
cdr3_nt: TGTGCCAGCAGTTTACCCCTCAGCTCCTACGAGCAGTACTTC

j_call: TRBJ2-1
v_call: TRBV7-3
d_call: -
clone_size: -
cdr3_aa: CASSFTYNEQFF
cdr3_nt: TGTGCCAGCAGCTTTACCTACAATGAGCAGTTCTTC

j_call: TRBJ2-1
v_call: TRBV14
d_call: -
clone_size: -
cdr3_aa: CASSQQLTSRDEQFF
cdr3_nt: TGTGCCAGCAGCCAACAGTTAACTAGCCGTGATGAGCAGTTCTTC

j_call: TRBJ1-2
v_call: TRBV28
d_call: TRBD1
clone_size: few
cdr3_aa: CASRLSPGQGARGYTF
cdr3_nt: TGTGCCAGCAGACTAAGCCCGGGACAGGGGGCGCGTGGCTACACCTTC

j_call: TRBJ1-5
v_call: TRBV27
d_call: -
clone_size: few
cdr3_aa: CASSIRGNQPQHF
cdr3_nt: TGTGCCAGCAGTATTCGGGGCAATCAGCCCCAGCATTTT